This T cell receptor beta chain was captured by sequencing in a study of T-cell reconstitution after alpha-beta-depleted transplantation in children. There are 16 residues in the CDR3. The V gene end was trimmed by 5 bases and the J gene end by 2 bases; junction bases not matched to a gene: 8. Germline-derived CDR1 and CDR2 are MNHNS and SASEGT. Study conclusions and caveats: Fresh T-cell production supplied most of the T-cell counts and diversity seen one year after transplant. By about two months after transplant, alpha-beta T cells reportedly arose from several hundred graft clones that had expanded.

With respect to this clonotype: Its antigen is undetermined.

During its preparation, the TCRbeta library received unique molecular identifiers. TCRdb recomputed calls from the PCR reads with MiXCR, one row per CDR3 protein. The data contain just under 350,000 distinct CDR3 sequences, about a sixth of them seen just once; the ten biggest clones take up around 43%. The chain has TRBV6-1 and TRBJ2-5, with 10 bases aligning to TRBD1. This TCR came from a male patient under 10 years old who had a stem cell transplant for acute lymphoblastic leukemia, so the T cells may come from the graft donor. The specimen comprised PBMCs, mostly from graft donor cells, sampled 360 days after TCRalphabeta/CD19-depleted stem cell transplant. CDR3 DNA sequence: TGTGCCAGCAGTCCACGGACAGGGGGGTCACAAGAGACCCAGTACTTC. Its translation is CASSPRTGGSQETQYF.